This entry lists 22 T cell receptor beta chains sequenced from one sample in a study of lymphopenia after photon versus proton radiotherapy. Assay: immunoSEQ multiplex PCR; the TCRdb copy retains only in-frame clones and omits some. There are 150,000 to 200,000 clones in the sample; more than 85% occur only once, and 4% to 5% lies in the top ten. The sample here was peripheral blood, taken from a patient treated with photon-based radiotherapy. The receptors here all came from a man over 45 with gastric cancer.

This chain connects TRBV9 to TRBJ2-3, with D possibly TRBD2 on 7 matching bases. The CDR3 runs to 15 residues. Germline CDR1 SGDLS, CDR2 YYNGEE. The V end lost 4 bases, the J end lost 2 bases, and 14 bases lay between the germline ends. The CDR3 is CASSTMGGPTDTQYF. The CDR3 bases are TGTGCCAGCAGCACGATGGGGGGGCCCACAGATACGCAGTATTTT.

This chain connects TRBV18 to TRBJ2-3; 7 nucleotides agree with TRBD1. CDR3 length: 16 amino acids. Trimming at V came to 6 bases and at J to 0 bases, leaving 9 bases not matched to a gene. Germline V gives CDR1 KGHSH, CDR2 LQKENI. As DNA, the CDR3 is TGTGCCAGCTCCCAAACGGGACAGTCAAGCACAGATACGCAGTATTTT. Residues: CASSQTGQSSTDTQYF.

The chain uses TRBV9 and TRBJ2-5, with D possibly matching TRBD2 (6 bases). The germline V and J ends were trimmed by 2 bases and 2 bases, with 13 bases remaining between them. Germline V lookup: CDR1 SGDLS, CDR2 YYNGEE. The CDR3 length is 15 residues. The DNA for the CDR3 is TGTGCCAGCAGCGTGTCCAGCGGGCGACAAGAGACCCAGTACTTC. It is translated as CASSVSSGRQETQYF.

The J gene is TRBJ1-5, the V gene TRBV30; 8 nucleotides line up with TRBD1. The CDR3 runs 14 residues. With V trimmed by 2 bases and J by 4 bases, 4 bases remained unmatched. Germline V gene data show CDR1 as GTSNPN and CDR2 as SVGIG (reference sequence). CDR3 coding DNA: TGTGCCTGGAGTCCAGGGGGCTCTAATCAGCCCCAGCATTTT. Its translation: CAWSPGGSNQPQHF.

This clone came up many times. The rearrangement uses TRBV5-1 and TRBJ2-3; a weak D match, TRBD2 (6 bases). The CDR3 runs 15 residues. Germline V gene lookup returns CDR1 SGHRS and CDR2 YFSETQ. Trimming left V 2 bases short and J 4 bases short, with 14 bases between. CDR3 nucleotide sequence: TGCGCCAGCAGCTTTAGCGGTTCGATGGCAGATACGCAGTATTTT. Translation gives CASSFSGSMADTQYF.

CDR3 protein: CATSRDGAMGNEKLFF. In DNA, the CDR3 is TGTGCCACCAGCAGAGATGGGGCTATGGGTAATGAAAAACTGTTTTTT. V is TRBV15 and J is TRBJ1-4; a possible D gene is TRBD1 (5 bases). Per germline, CDR1 LNHNV and CDR2 YYDKDF (reference sequence). The CDR3 loop spans 16 amino acids. The V and J ends lost 0 bases and 4 bases respectively, with 12 bases between them.

This sequence joins TRBV5-6 and TRBJ2-3; D perhaps matches TRBD2 (6 bases). This CDR3 is built from 16 residues. Germline CDR1 SGHDT, CDR2 YYEEEE. Trimming pared 2 bases from V and 8 bases from J, leaving 21 bases between. The CDR3 DNA reads as TGTGCCAGCAGCTTATACCGGGACTCAAACGCCTTTACGCAGTATTTT. Its protein is CASSLYRDSNAFTQYF.

V and J are TRBV7-9 and TRBJ2-2, with 8 nucleotides matching TRBD2. This CDR3 region has 15 residues. In germline, CDR1 is SEHNR, CDR2 FQNEAQ (reference sequence). V was pared by 3 bases and J by 1 base, with 1 base of the junction left unmatched. The CDR3 nucleotides read TGTGCCAGCAGCTTCAGCGGGAGGAACACCGGGGAGCTGTTTTTT. The encoded protein is CASSFSGRNTGELFF. Looking up the rest from reference TRBV7-9 and TRBJ2-2 gives the full variable domain: DTGVSQNPRHKITKRGQNVTFRCDPISEHNRLYWYRQTLGQGPEFLTYFQNEAQLEKSRLLSDRFSAERPKGSFSTLEIQRTEQGDSAMYLCASSFSGRNTGELFFGEGSRLTVL.

The chain joins TRBV5-1 to TRBJ2-7; the D call may be TRBD1 or TRBD2 (5 bases each). CDR1 and CDR2 (germline): SGHRS, YFSETQ. V lost 7 bases to trimming and J lost 2 bases, with 22 bases between them. The CDR3 totals 16 residues. The CDR3 reads CASSGPGTRATYEQYF. The CDR3 nucleotides are TGCGCCAGCTCCGGGCCAGGGACGAGGGCCACCTACGAGCAGTACTTC.

The CDR3: CASSATSGRGNEQFF. The CDR3 DNA sequence: TGTGCCAGCAGCGCTACTAGCGGGAGGGGGAATGAGCAGTTCTTC. This chain uses TRBV6-4 with TRBJ2-1; 13 nucleotides line up with TRBD2. V trimming: 6 bases; J trimming: 7 bases; junction bases outside the gene matches: 6. Germline CDR1 and CDR2: MRHNA and SNTAGT. The CDR3 extends over 15 amino acids.

J is TRBJ2-1 and V is TRBV6-4; TRBD1 aligns across 8 bases. This CDR3 comprises 15 residues. Germline lookup yields CDR1 MRHNA and CDR2 SNTAGT. V was pared by 3 bases and J by 0 bases, with 1 base of the junction left unmatched. The CDR3 spells CASSEQGVSYNEQFF. CDR3 sequence (DNA): TGTGCCAGCAGTGAACAGGGGGTCTCCTACAATGAGCAGTTCTTC.

This clone was seen only a few times. The chain has TRBV2 and TRBJ2-1; D is unclear. CDR1 and CDR2 from the germline V gene are SNHLY and FYNNEI. CDR3 length: 17 amino acids. Trimming shortened V by 2 bases and J by 3 bases, and 17 bases separated the two germline ends. CDR3 sequence (DNA): TGTGCCAGCAGTGAAAGGATCCGCGGCAGTTTCTACAATGAGCAGTTCTTC. Its protein product is CASSERIRGSFYNEQFF. The variable domain in full, completed from reference TRBV2 and TRBJ2-1, reads EPEVTQTPSHQVTQMGQEVILRCVPISNHLYFYWYRQILGQKVEFLVSFYNNEISEKSEIFDDQFSVERPDGSNFTLKIRSTKLEDSAMYFCASSERIRGSFYNEQFFGPGTRLTVL.

V and J are TRBV10-2 and TRBJ1-2; tentatively, D is TRBD1 (5 bases). The CDR3 is 15 amino acids. CDR1 is WSHSY and CDR2 is SAAADI in the germline V gene. Trimming shortened V by 6 bases and J by 0 bases, and 14 bases separated the two germline ends. CDR3 protein: CASRFSGTTNYGYTF. CDR3 sequence (DNA): TGCGCCAGCAGATTCTCCGGGACGACTAACTATGGCTACACCTTC.

V is TRBV5-1 and J is TRBJ2-1; 11 positions match TRBD2. There are 16 residues in the CDR3. Germline CDR1 and CDR2: SGHRS and YFSETQ. Trimming removed 0 bases from V and 5 bases from J; junction bases left unmatched: 4. CDR3 nucleotides: TGCGCCAGCAGCTTGGGGATAGCGGGAGGGGACAATGAGCAGTTCTTC. It is translated as CASSLGIAGGDNEQFF.

The DNA for the CDR3 is TGTGCCAGCAGCTTAGCCTATGAGCAGTTCTTC. Amino acids: CASSLAYEQFF. The chain is built from TRBV7-2 and TRBJ2-1; D remains unclear. CDR3 length equals 11 residues. Trimming cost V 0 bases and J 8 bases, with 2 bases left between them. Germline V gene sequence: CDR1 SGHTA, CDR2 FQGNSA.

J is TRBJ2-1 and V is TRBV6-5; the D is unclear. Germline V gene data show CDR1 as MNHEY and CDR2 as SVGAGI. With 0 bases removed from V and 8 bases from J, the gap between germline ends came to 8 bases. The length of the CDR3 is 13 residues. CDR3 region: CASSYSLVYEQFF. CDR3 DNA sequence: TGTGCCAGCAGTTACTCCCTAGTCTATGAGCAGTTCTTC.

The chain recombines TRBV12-2 with TRBJ1-2; TRBD1, as called in the table, went unchecked against the DNA. TRBV12-2 is a known pseudogene. There are 15 residues in the CDR3. Here the CDR3 DNA reads TGTGCAAGTCGCTTAGTAATGGGCAGTAACTATGGCTACACCTTC. Protein sequence: CASRLVMGSNYGYTF.

The chain uses TRBV19 and TRBJ1-5; 10 nucleotides align to TRBD1. The germline gives CDR1 LNHDA, CDR2 SQIVND (reference sequence). The CDR3 runs to 15 residues. Losses at the gene ends were 5 bases for V and 5 bases for J; bases not matched to a gene: 6. The CDR3 here is CASSLTGGGHQPQHF. The CDR3 nucleotides are TGTGCCAGTAGTCTGACAGGGGGCGGCCATCAGCCCCAGCATTTT.

This clone was recorded only once. Other DNA sequences of this sample code for an identical CDR3. The V and J genes are TRBV6-5 and TRBJ2-7, with 10 bases lining up with TRBD1. With 2 bases clipped from V and 1 base from J, the junction kept 2 bases outside the gene matches. The CDR3 has 15 amino acids. Germline V CDR1 and CDR2: MNHEY, SVGAGI. The CDR3 bases are TGTGCCAGCAGTTACAGGGACAGGGGATCCTACGAGCAGTACTTC. This sequence encodes CASSYRDRGSYEQYF.

In this sample, this clone turned up once. The rearrangement joins TRBV11-3 to TRBJ2-7; no reliable D call. Between the trimmed V and J ends, which lost 1 base and 7 bases, there was a span of 8 bases. This CDR3 has 12 amino acids. Per the germline V gene, CDR1 is SGHNT and CDR2 is YENEEA. CDR3 sequence (DNA): TGTGCCAGCAGCTTAGGTCCTAGGGAGCAGTACTTC. Protein sequence: CASSLGPREQYF.

The chain has TRBV9 and TRBJ1-4; D not certain. The CDR3 has 15 amino acids. The germline gives CDR1 SGDLS, CDR2 YYNGEE. V lost 2 bases to trimming and J lost 0 bases, with 8 bases between them. In nucleotides, the CDR3 is TGTGCCAGCAGCGTCATTGGTGCAACTAATGAAAAACTGTTTTTT. It yields the protein CASSVIGATNEKLFF.

This chain links TRBV7-3 with TRBJ2-3; TRBD2 is a possible D gene (6 bases). This CDR3 has 15 amino acids. V was pared by 0 bases and J by 2 bases, with 9 bases between. The V gene's germline CDR1 is SGHTA and CDR2 FQGTGA. The CDR3 loop reads CASSLTTSPTDTQYF. The CDR3 DNA sequence: TGTGCCAGCAGCTTAACAACTAGCCCCACAGATACGCAGTATTTT.